This T cell receptor beta chain was documented in a study of OX40 agonist ivuxolimab in advanced cancers. Study-wide results and limits: Among the nonresponders, some also had low normalized T-cell clonal expansion.

As for this clone: Antigen specificity is unknown.

V was clipped by 5 bases and J by 6 bases; unmatched bases: 6. CDR3 length equals 13 residues. The germline V gene encodes CDR1 PRHDT and CDR2 FYEKMQ (reference sequence). Data came from immunoSEQ multiplex PCR; TCRdb stores just in-frame clones and leaves some out. Counted here are approximately 31,000 clones, approximately 90% occurring once; the ten biggest clones make up 0.9% to 0.95%. The TCR sequence derives from an adult with an advanced solid tumor such as melanoma, head and neck, liver or kidney cancer. The chain has TRBV13 and TRBJ1-1; 7 bases match TRBD1. Sequences were derived from CD4+ or CD8+ T cells sorted from blood, sampled in a trial of the OX40 agonist ivuxolimab. This CDR3 is CASSRRQGAEAFF. The CDR3 region has the DNA TGTGCCAGCAGCAGGCGACAGGGCGCTGAAGCTTTCTTT. The complete variable domain, with remaining parts taken from reference TRBV13 and TRBJ1-1, reads AAGVIQSPRHLIKEKRETATLKCYPIPRHDTVYWYQQGPGQDPQFLISFYEKMQSDKGSIPDRFSAQQFSDYHSELNMSSLELGDSALYFCASSRRQGAEAFFGQGTRLTVV.